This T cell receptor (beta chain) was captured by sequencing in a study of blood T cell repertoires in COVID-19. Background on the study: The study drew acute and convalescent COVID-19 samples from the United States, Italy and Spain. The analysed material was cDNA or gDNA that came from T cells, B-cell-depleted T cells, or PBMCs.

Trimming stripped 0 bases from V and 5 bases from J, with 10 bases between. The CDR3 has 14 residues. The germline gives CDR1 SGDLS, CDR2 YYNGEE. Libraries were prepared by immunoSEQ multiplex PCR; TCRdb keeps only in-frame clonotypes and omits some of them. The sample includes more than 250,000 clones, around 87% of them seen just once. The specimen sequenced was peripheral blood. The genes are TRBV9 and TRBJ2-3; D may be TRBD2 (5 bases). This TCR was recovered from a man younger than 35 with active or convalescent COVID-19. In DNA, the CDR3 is TGTGCCAGCAGCGTAGTCGGGGATGGAGATACGCAGTATTTT. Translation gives CASSVVGDGDTQYF. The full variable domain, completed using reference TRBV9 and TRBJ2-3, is DSGVTQTPKHLITATGQRVTLRCSPRSGDLSVYWYQQSLDQGLQFLIQYYNGEERAKGNILERFSAQQFPDLHSELNLSSLELGDSALYFCASSVVGDGDTQYFGPGTRLTVL.